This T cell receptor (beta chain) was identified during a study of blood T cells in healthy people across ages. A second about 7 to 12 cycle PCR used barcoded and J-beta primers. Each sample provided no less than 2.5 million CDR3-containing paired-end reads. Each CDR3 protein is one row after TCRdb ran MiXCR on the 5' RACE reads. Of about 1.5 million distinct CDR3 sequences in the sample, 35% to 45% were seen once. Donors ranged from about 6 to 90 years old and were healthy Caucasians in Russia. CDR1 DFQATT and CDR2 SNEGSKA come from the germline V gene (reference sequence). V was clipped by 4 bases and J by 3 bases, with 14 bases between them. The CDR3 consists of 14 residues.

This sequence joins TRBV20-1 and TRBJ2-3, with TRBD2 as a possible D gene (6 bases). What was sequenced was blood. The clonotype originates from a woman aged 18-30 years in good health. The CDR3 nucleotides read TGCAGTGCTACGACGGAGGGGAGGACAGATACGCAGTATTTT. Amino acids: CSATTEGRTDTQYF.